This T cell receptor beta chain was recovered during a study of cytomegalovirus exposure and HLA in healthy donors. Germline V CDR1 and CDR2: SNHLY, FYNNEI. This CDR3 has 14 residues. Trimming removed 5 bases from V and 5 bases from J, with 15 bases in between. Findings of the study overall: High specificity and sensitivity for cytomegalovirus status were reported for the classifier.

Details on this clone: Its target is unknown.

Use of 60 Vbeta and 13 Jbeta primers characterized the PCR. TCRdb keeps only in-frame clones here, not all; method: immunoSEQ multiplex PCR. The sample contains about 110,000 clones, around 77% of which appear only once. The chain recombines TRBV2 with TRBJ2-5, with no clear D. The TCR comes from a male donor in good health and CMV-seronegative. The sequenced material came from PBMCs. The CDR3 spells CASSSLGIFETQYF. The CDR3 DNA follows: TGTGCCAGCAGTTCCCTTGGCATTTTTGAGACCCAGTACTTC.